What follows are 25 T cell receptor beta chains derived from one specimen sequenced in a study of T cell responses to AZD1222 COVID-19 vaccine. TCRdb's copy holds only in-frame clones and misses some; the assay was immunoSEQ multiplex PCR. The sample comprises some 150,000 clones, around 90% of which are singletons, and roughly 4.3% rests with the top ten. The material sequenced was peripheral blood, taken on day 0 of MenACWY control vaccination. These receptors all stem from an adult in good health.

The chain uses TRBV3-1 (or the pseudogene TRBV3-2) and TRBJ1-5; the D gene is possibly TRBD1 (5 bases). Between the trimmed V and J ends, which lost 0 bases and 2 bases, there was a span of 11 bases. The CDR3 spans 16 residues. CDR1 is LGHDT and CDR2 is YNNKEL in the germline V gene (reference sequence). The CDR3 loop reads CASSQDLTVGNQPQHF. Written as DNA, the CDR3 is TGTGCCAGCAGCCAAGATTTGACAGTGGGCAATCAGCCCCAGCATTTT.

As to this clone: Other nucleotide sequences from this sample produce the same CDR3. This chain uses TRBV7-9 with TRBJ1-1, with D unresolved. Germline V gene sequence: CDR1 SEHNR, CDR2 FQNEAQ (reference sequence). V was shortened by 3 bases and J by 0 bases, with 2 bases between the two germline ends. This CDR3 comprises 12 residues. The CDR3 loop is CASSLLNTEAFF. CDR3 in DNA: TGTGCCAGCAGCTTGCTGAACACTGAAGCTTTCTTT.

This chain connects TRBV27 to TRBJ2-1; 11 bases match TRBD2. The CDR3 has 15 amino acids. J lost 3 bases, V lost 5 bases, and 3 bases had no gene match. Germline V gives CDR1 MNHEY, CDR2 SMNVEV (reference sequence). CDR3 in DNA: TGTGCCAGCAGTCCCGGGACTAGCGGCTACAATGAGCAGTTCTTC. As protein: CASSPGTSGYNEQFF.

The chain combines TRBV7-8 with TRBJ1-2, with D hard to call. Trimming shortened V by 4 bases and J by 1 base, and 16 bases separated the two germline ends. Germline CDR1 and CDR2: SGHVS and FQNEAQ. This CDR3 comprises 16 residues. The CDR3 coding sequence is TGTGCCAGCAGCTCTATAACACCAGTTATTAACTATGGCTACACCTTC. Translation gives CASSSITPVINYGYTF. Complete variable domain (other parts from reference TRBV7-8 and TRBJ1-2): GAGVSQSPRYKVAKRGQDVALRCDPISGHVSLFWYQQALGQGPEFLTYFQNEAQLDKSGLPSDRFFAERPEGSVSTLKIQRTQQEDSAVYLCASSSITPVINYGYTFGSGTRLTVV.

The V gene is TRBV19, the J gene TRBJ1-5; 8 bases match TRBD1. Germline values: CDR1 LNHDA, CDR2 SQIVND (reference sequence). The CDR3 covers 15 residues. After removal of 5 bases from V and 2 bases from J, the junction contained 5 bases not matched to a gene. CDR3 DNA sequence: TGTGCCAGTAGTGGACAGGGTCAGGGCAATCAGCCCCAGCATTTT. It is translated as CASSGQGQGNQPQHF.

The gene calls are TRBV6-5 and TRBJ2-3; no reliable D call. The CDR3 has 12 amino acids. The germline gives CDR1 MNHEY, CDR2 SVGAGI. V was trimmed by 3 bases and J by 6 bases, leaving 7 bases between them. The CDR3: CASSYTWDTQYF. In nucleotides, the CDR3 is TGTGCCAGCAGTTATACCTGGGATACGCAGTATTTT.

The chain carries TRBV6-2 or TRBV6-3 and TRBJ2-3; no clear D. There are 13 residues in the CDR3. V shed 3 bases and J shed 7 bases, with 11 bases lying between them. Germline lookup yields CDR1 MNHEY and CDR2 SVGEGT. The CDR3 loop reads CASSYSTSNTQYF. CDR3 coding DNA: TGTGCCAGCAGTTATTCGACTTCGAATACGCAGTATTTT.

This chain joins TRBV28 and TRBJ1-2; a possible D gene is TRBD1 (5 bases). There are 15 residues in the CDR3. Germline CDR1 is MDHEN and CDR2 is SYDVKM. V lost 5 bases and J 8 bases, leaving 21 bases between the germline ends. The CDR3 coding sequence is TGTGCCAGCAGTCCCGGGGACCGACTCCTTAGGGGCTACACCTTC. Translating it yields CASSPGDRLLRGYTF.

The CDR3 is CASSLKGVTREKLFF. The DNA of the CDR3 is TGTGCCAGCAGTTTGAAGGGGGTAACGCGGGAAAAACTGTTTTTT. The chain joins TRBV7-4 to TRBJ1-4, with D possibly TRBD1 on 6 matching bases. Trimming stripped 6 bases from V and 8 bases from J, with 19 bases between. This CDR3 spans 15 amino acids. Looked up from germline, CDR1 is SGHVT and CDR2 is SQSDAQ.

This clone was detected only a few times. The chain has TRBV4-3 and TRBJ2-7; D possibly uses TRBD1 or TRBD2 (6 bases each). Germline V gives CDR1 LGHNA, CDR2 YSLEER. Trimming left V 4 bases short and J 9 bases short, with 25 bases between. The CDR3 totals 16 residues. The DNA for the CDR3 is TGCGCCAGCAGCCCATCGATTACCGGGACAAAGGAGGGGCAGTACTTC. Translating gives CASSPSITGTKEGQYF.

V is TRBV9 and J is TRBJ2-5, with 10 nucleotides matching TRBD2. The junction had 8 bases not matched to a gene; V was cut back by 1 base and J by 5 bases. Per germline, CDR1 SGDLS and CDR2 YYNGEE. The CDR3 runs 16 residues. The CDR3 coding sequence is TGTGCCAGCAGCGTATGGGGAGCGGGAGGGCCGGAGACCCAGTACTTC. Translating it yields CASSVWGAGGPETQYF.

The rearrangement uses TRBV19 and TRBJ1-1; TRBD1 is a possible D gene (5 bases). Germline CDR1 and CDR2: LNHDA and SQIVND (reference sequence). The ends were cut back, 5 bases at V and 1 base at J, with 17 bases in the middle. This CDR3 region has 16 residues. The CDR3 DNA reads TGTGCCAGTAGTCGGGGGGGAGGGGCCCAGAACACTGAAGCTTTCTTT. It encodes CASSRGGGAQNTEAFF.

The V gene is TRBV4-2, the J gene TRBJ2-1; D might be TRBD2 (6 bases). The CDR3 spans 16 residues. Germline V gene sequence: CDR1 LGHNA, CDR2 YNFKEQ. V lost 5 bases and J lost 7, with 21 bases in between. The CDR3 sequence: CASSEPGLPPGNEQFF. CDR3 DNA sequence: TGTGCCAGCAGCGAACCGGGACTTCCCCCGGGGAATGAGCAGTTCTTC.

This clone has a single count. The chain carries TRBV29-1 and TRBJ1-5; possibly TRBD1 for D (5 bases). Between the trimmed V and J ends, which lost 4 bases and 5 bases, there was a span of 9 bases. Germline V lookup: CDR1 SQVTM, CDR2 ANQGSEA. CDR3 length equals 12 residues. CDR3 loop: CSVGAGDQPQHF. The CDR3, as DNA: TGCAGCGTTGGTGCGGGGGATCAGCCCCAGCATTTT.

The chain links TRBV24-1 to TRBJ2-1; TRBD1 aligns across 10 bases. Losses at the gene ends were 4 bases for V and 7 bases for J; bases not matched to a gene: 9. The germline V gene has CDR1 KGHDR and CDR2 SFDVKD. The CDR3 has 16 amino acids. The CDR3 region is CATSDRQGAGRNEQFF. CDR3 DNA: TGTGCCACCAGTGACAGACAGGGGGCAGGGAGAAATGAGCAGTTCTTC.

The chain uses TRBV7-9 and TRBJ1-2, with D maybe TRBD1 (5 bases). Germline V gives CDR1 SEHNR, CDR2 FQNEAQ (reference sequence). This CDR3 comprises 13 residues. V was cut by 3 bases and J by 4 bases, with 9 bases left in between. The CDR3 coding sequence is TGTGCCAGCAGCTTCCGCAGGGTCTATGGCTACACCTTC. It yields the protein CASSFRRVYGYTF.

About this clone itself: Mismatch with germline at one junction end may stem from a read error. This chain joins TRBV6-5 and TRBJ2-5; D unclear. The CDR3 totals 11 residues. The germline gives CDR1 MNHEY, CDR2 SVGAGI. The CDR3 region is CASSYLENQYF. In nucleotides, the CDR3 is TGTGCCAGCAGTTACCTAGAGAACCAGTACTTC.

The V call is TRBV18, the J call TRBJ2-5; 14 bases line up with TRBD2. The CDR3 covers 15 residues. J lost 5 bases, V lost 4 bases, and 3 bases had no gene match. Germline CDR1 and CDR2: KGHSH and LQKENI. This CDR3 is CASSLGLAGAETQYF. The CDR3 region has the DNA TGTGCCAGCTCACTGGGACTAGCGGGAGCGGAGACCCAGTACTTC.

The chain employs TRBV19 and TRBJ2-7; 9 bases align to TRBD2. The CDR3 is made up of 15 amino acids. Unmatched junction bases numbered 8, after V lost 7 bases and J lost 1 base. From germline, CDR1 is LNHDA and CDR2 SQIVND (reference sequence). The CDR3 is CASTHGAGGSYEQYF. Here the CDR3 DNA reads TGTGCCAGTACCCATGGAGCGGGAGGATCCTACGAGCAGTACTTC.

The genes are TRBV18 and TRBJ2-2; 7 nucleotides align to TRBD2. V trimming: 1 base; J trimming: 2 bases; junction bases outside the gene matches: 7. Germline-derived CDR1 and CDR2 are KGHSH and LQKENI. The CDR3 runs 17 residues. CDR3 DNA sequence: TGTGCCAGCTCACCACAGAGCGGGAATATAAACACCGGGGAGCTGTTTTTT. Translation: CASSPQSGNINTGELFF. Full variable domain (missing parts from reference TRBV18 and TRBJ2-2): NAGVMQNPRHLVRRRGQEARLRCSPMKGHSHVYWYRQLPEEGLKFMVYLQKENIIDESGMPKERFSAEFPKEGPSILRIQQVVRGDSAAYFCASSPQSGNINTGELFFGEGSRLTVL.

The CDR3 loop reads CASSTRARGLRGTEAFF. The CDR3 bases are TGTGCCAGCAGCACTAGGGCGAGGGGCCTGAGGGGCACTGAAGCTTTCTTT. The rearrangement uses TRBV11-2 and TRBJ1-1, with a possible D match to TRBD1 (5 bases). The ends were cut back, 5 bases at V and 4 bases at J, with 23 bases in the middle. This CDR3 is 17 amino acids long. The germline gives CDR1 SGHAT, CDR2 FQNNGV.

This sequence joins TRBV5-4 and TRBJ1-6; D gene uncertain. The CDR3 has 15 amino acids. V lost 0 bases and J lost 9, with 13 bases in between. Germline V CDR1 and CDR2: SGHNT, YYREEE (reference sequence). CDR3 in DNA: TGTGCCAGCAGCTTGGCAGGCAGTCGGGGTTCACCCCTCCACTTT. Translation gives CASSLAGSRGSPLHF.

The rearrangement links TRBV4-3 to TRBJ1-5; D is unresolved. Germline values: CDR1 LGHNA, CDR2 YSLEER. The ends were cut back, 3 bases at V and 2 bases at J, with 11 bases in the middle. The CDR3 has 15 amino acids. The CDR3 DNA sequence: TGCGCCAGCAGCCAGCATTCTCGTGGCAATCAGCCCCAGCATTTT. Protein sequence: CASSQHSRGNQPQHF.

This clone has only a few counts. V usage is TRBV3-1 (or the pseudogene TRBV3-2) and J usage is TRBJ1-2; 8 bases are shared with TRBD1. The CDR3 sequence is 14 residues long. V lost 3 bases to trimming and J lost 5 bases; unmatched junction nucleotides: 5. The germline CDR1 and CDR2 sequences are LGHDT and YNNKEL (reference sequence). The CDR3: CASSHGDRIYGYTF. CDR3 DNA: TGTGCCAGCAGCCATGGGGACAGGATTTATGGCTACACCTTC.

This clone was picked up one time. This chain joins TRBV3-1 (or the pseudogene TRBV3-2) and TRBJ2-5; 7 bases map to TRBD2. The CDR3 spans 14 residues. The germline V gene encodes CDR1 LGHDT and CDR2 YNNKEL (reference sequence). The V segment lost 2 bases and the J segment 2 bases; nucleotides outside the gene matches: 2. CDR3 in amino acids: CASSQRTRQETQYF. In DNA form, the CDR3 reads TGTGCCAGCAGCCAACGGACTAGGCAAGAGACCCAGTACTTC.